The T cell receptor beta chain described here comes from a study of T-cell memory formation after mild COVID-19. This clonotype occurred a few times. Germline V lookup: CDR1 SGHDN, CDR2 FVKESK. CDR3 size: 12 residues. The V end lost 4 bases, the J end lost 6 bases, and 8 bases lay between the germline ends. From the 5' RACE reads, TCRdb called clonotypes with MiXCR, one entry per CDR3 protein. The data hold 300,000 to 350,000 distinct CDR3 sequences, with approximately 19% observed a single time. The chain uses TRBV14 and TRBJ2-3; no definite D call. The TCR originated in a man aged 18 to 30 who had mild COVID-19 (a few samples of this study predate the infection). Cell type and time point are not known. Sequencing was carried out using PBMCs or a T cell subset sorted from them (not recorded which). For the CDR3, the DNA is TGTGCCAGCAGCCCCTTCGCGGATACGCAGTATTTT. Amino acid sequence: CASSPFADTQYF. The variable domain in full, with the rest retrieved from reference TRBV14 and TRBJ2-3, is EAGVTQFPSHSVIEKGQTVTLRCDPISGHDNLYWYRRVMGKEIKFLLHFVKESKQDESGMPNNRFLAERTGGTYSTLKVQPAELEDSGVYFCASSPFADTQYFGPGTRLTVL.